This record looks at one T cell receptor (beta chain) sequence and its context. The antigen is unknown. The treatment is: about 20 received Ad26.COV2.S at low or high dose, single or two shots; 5 received placebo; per-sample allocation not given. Sampling happened 63 days after the first vaccine or placebo injection. The administered vaccine (an Ad26 vector) expressed Wuhan-strain SARS-CoV-2 spike. Some clones are missing from TCRdb's copy, which holds only in-frame ones; the method was immunoSEQ multiplex PCR. The sample shows around 300,000 clones, about 85% of them seen only once. The ends were cut back, 4 bases at V and 6 bases at J, with 19 bases in the middle. This CDR3 comprises 15 residues. The data are from a study of Ad26.COV2.S vaccination and SARS-CoV-2 variants. Study results and caveats: The placebo group had lower spike-specific TCR breadth than the vaccine recipients did.

This clonotype was sampled from a person between 18 and 65 years old who received the Ad26.COV2.S COVID-19 vaccine or a placebo. Sequencing used peripheral blood, obtained in a trial of Ad26.COV2.S vaccine versus placebo. J is TRBJ2-7 and V is TRBV23-1; D possibly corresponds to TRBD2 (5 bases). TRBV23-1 belongs to the ORF category, with a function that is uncertain. The DNA of the CDR3 is TGCGCCAGCAGTCGGGCCTCGGCCTGGAGGCGCGAGCAGTACTTC. It specifies CASSRASAWRREQYF.